These T cell receptor beta chains were read from a single sample in a study of shared clonotypes between healthy human individuals. Assay: immunoSEQ multiplex PCR; the TCRdb copy retains only in-frame clones and omits some. The sample holds about 510,000 clones; approximately 85% are singletons and the top ten take 10% to 15%. The sequenced material came from PBMCs. These receptors were collected from a woman in her forties in good health. Some clones in this sample may be carry-over from other donors' samples. The CDR3 runs from the conserved cysteine through the conserved F or W. D genes are given only for firm matches. Expanded clones are given a class, and other clones once, few, many or no size at all.

j_gene: TRBJ2-6; abundance: .; d_gene: TRBD2; v_gene: TRBV4-1; CDR3aa: CASSRGLAGTSGANVLTF; CDR3nt: TGCGCCAGCAGCCGGGGACTAGCGGGGACCTCTGGGGCCAACGTCCTGACTTTC
j_gene: TRBJ2-1; abundance: .; d_gene: .; v_gene: TRBV2; CDR3aa: CASSKSPSSYNEQFF; CDR3nt: TGTGCCAGCAGTAAGTCTCCGAGCTCCTACAATGAGCAGTTCTTC
j_gene: TRBJ2-5; abundance: once; d_gene: .; v_gene: TRBV10-3; CDR3aa: CAICAGVKETQYF; CDR3nt: TGTGCCATCTGTGCAGGGGTAAAAGAGACCCAGTACTTC
j_gene: TRBJ2-5; abundance: .; d_gene: .; v_gene: TRBV27; CDR3aa: CASSDRTPGEETQYF; CDR3nt: TGTGCCAGCAGTGACAGGACGCCCGGGGAGGAGACCCAGTACTTC
j_gene: TRBJ1-1; abundance: few; d_gene: .; v_gene: TRBV5-1; CDR3aa: CASKHRAGTEAFF; CDR3nt: TGCGCCAGCAAACACAGGGCGGGCACTGAAGCTTTCTTT
j_gene: TRBJ2-7; abundance: .; d_gene: .; v_gene: TRBV7-8; CDR3aa: CASTQGASSYEQYF; CDR3nt: TGTGCCAGCACCCAGGGAGCAAGCTCCTACGAGCAGTACTTC
j_gene: TRBJ2-7; abundance: .; d_gene: TRBD1; v_gene: TRBV4-2; CDR3aa: CASSQDWDRGREQYF; CDR3nt: TGTGCCAGCAGCCAAGATTGGGACAGGGGGCGCGAGCAGTACTTC
j_gene: TRBJ2-7; abundance: .; d_gene: TRBD1; v_gene: TRBV29-1; CDR3aa: CSVAPGQPYEQYF; CDR3nt: TGCAGCGTTGCCCCGGGACAGCCCTACGAGCAGTACTTC
j_gene: TRBJ1-5; abundance: .; d_gene: .; v_gene: TRBV27; CDR3aa: CASSSGVGPQHF; CDR3nt: TGTGCCAGCAGTTCCGGCGTGGGGCCCCAGCATTTT
j_gene: TRBJ2-1; abundance: .; d_gene: .; v_gene: TRBV5-4; CDR3aa: CASSLAQGKNEQFF; CDR3nt: TGTGCCAGCAGCTTGGCACAGGGTAAGAATGAGCAGTTCTTC
j_gene: TRBJ2-2; abundance: .; d_gene: .; v_gene: TRBV19; CDR3aa: CASRAGQTNTGELFF; CDR3nt: TGTGCCAGTAGGGCGGGACAGACGAACACCGGGGAGCTGTTTTTT
j_gene: TRBJ2-1; abundance: .; d_gene: .; v_gene: TRBV27; CDR3aa: CASSLWGGGLYNEQFF; CDR3nt: TGTGCCAGCAGTTTATGGGGAGGGGGCTTATACAATGAGCAGTTCTTC
j_gene: TRBJ1-5; abundance: .; d_gene: TRBD1; v_gene: TRBV28; CDR3aa: CASSGSSRGIPQPQHF; CDR3nt: TGTGCCAGCAGTGGGAGCAGCAGGGGGATCCCTCAGCCCCAGCATTTT
j_gene: TRBJ2-5; abundance: .; d_gene: TRBD2; v_gene: TRBV9; CDR3aa: CASSVAGGRAPGETQYF; CDR3nt: TGTGCCAGCAGCGTAGCTGGCGGGAGGGCCCCGGGCGAGACCCAGTACTTC
j_gene: TRBJ2-7; abundance: many; d_gene: .; v_gene: TRBV7-2; CDR3aa: CASSREGGGPYEQYF; CDR3nt: TGTGCCAGCAGCCGTGAGGGGGGAGGCCCCTACGAGCAGTACTTC
j_gene: TRBJ2-2; abundance: .; d_gene: .; v_gene: TRBV5-6; CDR3aa: CASSFKWGLDTGELFF; CDR3nt: TGTGCCAGCAGCTTTAAATGGGGGTTGGACACCGGGGAGCTGTTTTTT
j_gene: TRBJ2-2; abundance: .; d_gene: .; v_gene: TRBV7-7; CDR3aa: CASSLEVGELFF; CDR3nt: TGTGCTAGCAGCTTAGAGGTCGGGGAGCTGTTTTTT
j_gene: TRBJ2-4; abundance: .; d_gene: .; v_gene: TRBV18; CDR3aa: CASSPDRNIQYF; CDR3nt: TGTGCCAGCTCACCGGACAGAAACATTCAGTACTTC
j_gene: TRBJ2-3; abundance: .; d_gene: .; v_gene: TRBV6-6; CDR3aa: CASSPLDFSSTDTQYF; CDR3nt: TGTGCCAGCAGCCCGTTGGACTTTTCTAGCACAGATACGCAGTATTTT
j_gene: TRBJ1-1; abundance: .; d_gene: .; v_gene: TRBV19; CDR3aa: CASSMEGVVPNTEAFF; CDR3nt: TGTGCCAGTAGTATGGAGGGGGTAGTACCCAACACTGAAGCTTTCTTT
j_gene: TRBJ2-1; abundance: .; d_gene: TRBD2; v_gene: TRBV18; CDR3aa: CASSPLTSGLVFNEQFF; CDR3nt: TGTGCCAGCTCACCACTGACTAGCGGCTTAGTTTTCAATGAGCAGTTCTTC
j_gene: TRBJ2-1; abundance: .; d_gene: .; v_gene: TRBV7-2; CDR3aa: CASSQEVASYNEQFF; CDR3nt: TGTGCCAGCAGCCAGGAGGTAGCGTCCTACAATGAGCAGTTCTTC
j_gene: TRBJ1-2; abundance: .; d_gene: .; v_gene: TRBV7-2; CDR3aa: CASSFVQPASYTF; CDR3nt: TGTGCCAGCAGCTTTGTGCAACCGGCAAGCTACACCTTC
j_gene: TRBJ2-7; abundance: .; d_gene: .; v_gene: TRBV11-2; CDR3aa: CASRHTGQNSYEQYF; CDR3nt: TGTGCCAGCAGACATACGGGGCAGAACTCCTACGAGCAGTACTTC
j_gene: TRBJ1-5; abundance: .; d_gene: TRBD1; v_gene: TRBV7-2; CDR3aa: CASSSRTGDQPQHF; CDR3nt: TGTGCCAGCAGCTCCCGGACAGGGGATCAGCCCCAGCATTTT
j_gene: TRBJ2-7; abundance: .; d_gene: .; v_gene: TRBV5-1; CDR3aa: CASSLGQKPYEQYF; CDR3nt: TGCGCCAGCAGCTTGGGGCAGAAACCCTACGAGCAGTACTTC
j_gene: TRBJ2-1; abundance: .; d_gene: .; v_gene: TRBV27; CDR3aa: CASSARLVGGVNNEQFF; CDR3nt: TGTGCCAGCAGTGCCCGACTAGTCGGGGGCGTAAACAATGAGCAGTTCTTC
j_gene: TRBJ2-7; abundance: .; d_gene: .; v_gene: TRBV6-1; CDR3aa: CASTGVLFEQYF; CDR3nt: TGTGCCAGCACCGGGGTACTATTCGAGCAGTACTTC
j_gene: TRBJ2-1; abundance: .; d_gene: TRBD2; v_gene: TRBV9; CDR3aa: CASSVGGLAGVNEQFF; CDR3nt: TGTGCCAGCAGCGTAGGTGGTCTAGCGGGAGTCAATGAGCAGTTCTTC
j_gene: TRBJ1-1; abundance: .; d_gene: .; v_gene: TRBV27; CDR3aa: CASKLLARGNTEAFF; CDR3nt: TGTGCCAGCAAGTTGTTGGCCCGGGGGAACACTGAAGCTTTCTTT
j_gene: TRBJ2-7; abundance: .; d_gene: .; v_gene: TRBV7-8; CDR3aa: CASSLAPDEQYF; CDR3nt: TGTGCCAGCAGCTTAGCGCCAGACGAGCAGTACTTC
j_gene: TRBJ2-7; abundance: .; d_gene: .; v_gene: TRBV18; CDR3aa: CASSTVSYEQYF; CDR3nt: TGTGCCAGCTCAACCGTCTCCTACGAGCAGTACTTC
j_gene: TRBJ2-2; abundance: .; d_gene: .; v_gene: TRBV5-6; CDR3aa: CASSLVAVGELFF; CDR3nt: TGTGCCAGCAGCTTGGTTGCCGTCGGGGAGCTGTTTTTT
j_gene: TRBJ2-7; abundance: .; d_gene: .; v_gene: TRBV4-2; CDR3aa: CASSRRDSYEQYF; CDR3nt: TGTGCCAGCAGCCGCCGGGACTCCTACGAGCAGTACTTC
j_gene: TRBJ2-2; abundance: .; d_gene: .; v_gene: TRBV11-3; CDR3aa: CASSLGGGPNTGELFF; CDR3nt: TGTGCCAGCAGCTTAGGGGGAGGACCGAACACCGGGGAGCTGTTTTTT
j_gene: TRBJ1-4; abundance: .; d_gene: .; v_gene: TRBV27; CDR3aa: CASSLFWRNEKLFF; CDR3nt: TGTGCCAGCAGTTTATTCTGGCGGAATGAAAAACTGTTTTTT
j_gene: TRBJ1-2; abundance: .; d_gene: .; v_gene: TRBV28; CDR3aa: CASSPGRGYGYTF; CDR3nt: TGTGCCAGCAGTCCCGGGAGGGGCTATGGCTACACCTTC
j_gene: TRBJ2-5; abundance: .; d_gene: .; v_gene: TRBV28; CDR3aa: CASSLPQETQYF; CDR3nt: TGTGCCAGCAGTTTACCCCAAGAGACCCAGTACTTC
j_gene: TRBJ1-1; abundance: .; d_gene: .; v_gene: TRBV9; CDR3aa: CASSVEAGDTEAFF; CDR3nt: TGTGCCAGCAGCGTAGAGGCAGGCGACACTGAAGCTTTCTTT
j_gene: TRBJ2-7; abundance: .; d_gene: TRBD2; v_gene: TRBV5-1; CDR3aa: CASSLRGLGPYEQYF; CDR3nt: TGCGCCAGCAGCCTCCGGGGACTAGGGCCCTACGAGCAGTACTTC
j_gene: TRBJ2-7; abundance: .; d_gene: TRBD2; v_gene: TRBV30; CDR3aa: CAWSVGLAGRGDEQYF; CDR3nt: TGTGCCTGGAGTGTGGGACTAGCGGGCAGGGGGGACGAGCAGTACTTC
j_gene: TRBJ2-7; abundance: .; d_gene: .; v_gene: TRBV15; CDR3aa: CATSRGGSYYEQYF; CDR3nt: TGTGCCACCAGCAGGGGGGGCTCTTACTACGAGCAGTACTTC
j_gene: TRBJ2-2; abundance: .; d_gene: .; v_gene: TRBV18; CDR3aa: CASSPRAGELFF; CDR3nt: TGTGCCAGCTCACCGCGGGCTGGGGAGCTGTTTTTT
j_gene: TRBJ2-7; abundance: .; d_gene: TRBD2; v_gene: TRBV7-2; CDR3aa: CASSHETSGRYEQYF; CDR3nt: TGTGCCAGCAGCCATGAGACTAGCGGGAGGTACGAGCAGTACTTC
j_gene: TRBJ2-1; abundance: .; d_gene: .; v_gene: TRBV7-2; CDR3aa: CASSPASQVGSEQFF; CDR3nt: TGTGCCAGCAGCCCCGCCTCGCAGGTCGGCAGTGAGCAGTTCTTC
j_gene: TRBJ1-3; abundance: .; d_gene: TRBD1; v_gene: TRBV9; CDR3aa: CASSGPGQEKGNTIYF; CDR3nt: TGTGCCAGCAGCGGTCCGGGACAGGAAAAAGGAAACACCATATATTTT
j_gene: TRBJ2-2; abundance: few; d_gene: .; v_gene: TRBV7-2; CDR3aa: CASSPSSGTGELFF; CDR3nt: TGTGCCAGCAGCCCCTCGTCGGGCACCGGGGAGCTGTTTTTT
j_gene: TRBJ2-7; abundance: .; d_gene: TRBD1; v_gene: TRBV19; CDR3aa: CASSIKQGTHEQYF; CDR3nt: TGTGCCAGTAGTATTAAACAGGGGACGCACGAGCAGTACTTC
j_gene: TRBJ2-7; abundance: .; d_gene: TRBD1; v_gene: TRBV9; CDR3aa: CASSVRQGAYEQYF; CDR3nt: TGTGCCAGCAGCGTTCGACAGGGGGCTTACGAGCAGTACTTC
j_gene: TRBJ1-2; abundance: .; d_gene: TRBD1; v_gene: TRBV2; CDR3aa: CASSEAPGTGYGYTF; CDR3nt: TGTGCCAGCAGTGAAGCACCCGGGACAGGCTATGGCTACACCTTC
j_gene: TRBJ2-3; abundance: .; d_gene: TRBD2; v_gene: TRBV6-5; CDR3aa: CASRTAGADTQYF; CDR3nt: TGTGCCAGCAGAACAGCGGGGGCAGATACGCAGTATTTT
j_gene: TRBJ2-1; abundance: .; d_gene: .; v_gene: TRBV2; CDR3aa: CASMGGPAYNEQFF; CDR3nt: TGTGCCAGCATGGGGGGACCCGCCTACAATGAGCAGTTCTTC
j_gene: TRBJ2-5; abundance: .; d_gene: .; v_gene: TRBV4-2; CDR3aa: CASSQDGADQETQYF; CDR3nt: TGTGCCAGCAGCCAAGATGGGGCGGACCAAGAGACCCAGTACTTC
j_gene: TRBJ1-2; abundance: .; d_gene: .; v_gene: TRBV30; CDR3aa: CAWNLPGYGYTF; CDR3nt: TGTGCCTGGAACTTACCCGGCTATGGCTACACCTTC
j_gene: TRBJ1-2; abundance: few; d_gene: TRBD1; v_gene: TRBV20-1; CDR3aa: CSATGGIRYTF; CDR3nt: TGCAGTGCTACAGGGGGCATACGCTACACCTTC